Listed below are T cell receptor beta chains from one sample, sequenced in a study of blood T cell repertoires in COVID-19. The table came from immunoSEQ multiplex PCR; TCRdb's copy has only in-frame clones and leaves some out. This table has 300,000 to 450,000 clones, more than 75% appearing once. Sequencing used peripheral blood. Receptors were obtained from a woman under 40 with COVID-19, enrolled during active disease. CDR3s include the opening cysteine and the closing phenylalanine or tryptophan. Fields, in order: V gene, J gene, clone size, D gene, CDR3 protein, CDR3 DNA. A D gene is named only where the DNA matches it firmly. Only some rows state a clone size, as once, few, many or a class for expanded clones.

v_gene: TRBV7-9; j_gene: TRBJ1-2; abundance: .; d_gene: .; CDR3aa: CASSDGRGGPNYGYTF; CDR3nt: TGTGCCAGCAGCGACGGTAGGGGAGGGCCGAACTATGGCTACACCTTC
v_gene: TRBV7-9; j_gene: TRBJ2-2; abundance: .; d_gene: .; CDR3aa: CASSLLTLGGGAGTGELFF; CDR3nt: TGTGCCAGCAGCTTACTTACCCTAGGCGGGGGCGCAGGAACCGGGGAGCTGTTTTTT
v_gene: TRBV30; j_gene: TRBJ2-5; abundance: .; d_gene: .; CDR3aa: CAWSEPRKETQYF; CDR3nt: TGTGCCTGGAGTGAGCCAAGAAAAGAGACCCAGTACTTC
v_gene: TRBV4-3; j_gene: TRBJ2-3; abundance: .; d_gene: TRBD1; CDR3aa: CASSQALDREGGSTQYF; CDR3nt: TGCGCCAGCAGCCAAGCCCTGGACAGGGAAGGGGGGTCTACGCAGTATTTT
v_gene: TRBV27; j_gene: TRBJ1-6; abundance: few; d_gene: .; CDR3aa: CASSLGQGSLHF; CDR3nt: TGTGCCAGCAGTTTAGGGCAGGGGAGCCTCCACTTT
v_gene: TRBV2; j_gene: TRBJ2-2; abundance: .; d_gene: TRBD2; CDR3aa: CASSNRALAGAGELFF; CDR3nt: TGTGCCAGCAGTAACAGGGCCCTAGCGGGAGCCGGGGAGCTGTTTTTT
v_gene: TRBV10-1; j_gene: TRBJ2-1; abundance: .; d_gene: TRBD2; CDR3aa: CASSRGSGMREQFF; CDR3nt: TGCGCCAGCAGTAGAGGTAGCGGGATGAGAGAGCAGTTCTTC
v_gene: TRBV18; j_gene: TRBJ2-1; abundance: .; d_gene: TRBD2; CDR3aa: CASSPPTSGRNNEQFF; CDR3nt: TGTGCCAGCTCACCACCGACTAGCGGGAGAAACAATGAGCAGTTCTTC
v_gene: TRBV19; j_gene: TRBJ1-1; abundance: .; d_gene: .; CDR3aa: CASETGQNTEAFF; CDR3nt: TGTGCCAGTGAGACGGGACAGAACACTGAAGCTTTCTTT
v_gene: TRBV14; j_gene: TRBJ2-7; abundance: .; d_gene: .; CDR3aa: CASSRRAGPRDEQYF; CDR3nt: TGTGCCAGCAGCCGGAGGGCAGGACCTAGAGACGAGCAGTACTTC